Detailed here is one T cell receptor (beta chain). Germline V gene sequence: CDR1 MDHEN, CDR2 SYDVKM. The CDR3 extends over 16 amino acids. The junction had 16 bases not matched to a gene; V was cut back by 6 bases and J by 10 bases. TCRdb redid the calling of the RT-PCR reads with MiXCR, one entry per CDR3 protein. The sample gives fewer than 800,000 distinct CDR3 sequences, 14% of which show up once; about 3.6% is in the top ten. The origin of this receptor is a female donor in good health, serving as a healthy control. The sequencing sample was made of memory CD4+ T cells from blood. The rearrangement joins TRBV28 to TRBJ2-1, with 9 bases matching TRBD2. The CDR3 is CASSSLGSGSMNEQFF. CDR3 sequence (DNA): TGTGCCAGCAGCTCCCTTGGTAGCGGGAGCATGAACGAGCAGTTCTTC.